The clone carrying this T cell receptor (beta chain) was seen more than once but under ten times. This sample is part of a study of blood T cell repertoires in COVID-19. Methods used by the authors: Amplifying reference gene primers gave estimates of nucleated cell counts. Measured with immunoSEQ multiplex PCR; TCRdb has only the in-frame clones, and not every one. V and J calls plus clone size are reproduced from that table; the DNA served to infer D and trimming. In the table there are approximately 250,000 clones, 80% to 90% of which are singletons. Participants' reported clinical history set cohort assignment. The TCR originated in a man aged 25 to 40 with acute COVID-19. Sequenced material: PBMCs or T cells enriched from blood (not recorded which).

The CDR3 protein is CASSYGGAWDYGYTF. CDR3 bases: TGTGCCAGCAGTTACGGGGGGGCCTGGGACTATGGCTACACCTTC. J is TRBJ1-2 and V is TRBV6-2 or TRBV6-3, with D maybe TRBD1 (6 bases). Germline CDR1 is MNHEY and CDR2 is SVGEGT. The CDR3 loop spans 15 amino acids. V was cut by 2 bases and J by 3 bases, with 13 bases left in between.